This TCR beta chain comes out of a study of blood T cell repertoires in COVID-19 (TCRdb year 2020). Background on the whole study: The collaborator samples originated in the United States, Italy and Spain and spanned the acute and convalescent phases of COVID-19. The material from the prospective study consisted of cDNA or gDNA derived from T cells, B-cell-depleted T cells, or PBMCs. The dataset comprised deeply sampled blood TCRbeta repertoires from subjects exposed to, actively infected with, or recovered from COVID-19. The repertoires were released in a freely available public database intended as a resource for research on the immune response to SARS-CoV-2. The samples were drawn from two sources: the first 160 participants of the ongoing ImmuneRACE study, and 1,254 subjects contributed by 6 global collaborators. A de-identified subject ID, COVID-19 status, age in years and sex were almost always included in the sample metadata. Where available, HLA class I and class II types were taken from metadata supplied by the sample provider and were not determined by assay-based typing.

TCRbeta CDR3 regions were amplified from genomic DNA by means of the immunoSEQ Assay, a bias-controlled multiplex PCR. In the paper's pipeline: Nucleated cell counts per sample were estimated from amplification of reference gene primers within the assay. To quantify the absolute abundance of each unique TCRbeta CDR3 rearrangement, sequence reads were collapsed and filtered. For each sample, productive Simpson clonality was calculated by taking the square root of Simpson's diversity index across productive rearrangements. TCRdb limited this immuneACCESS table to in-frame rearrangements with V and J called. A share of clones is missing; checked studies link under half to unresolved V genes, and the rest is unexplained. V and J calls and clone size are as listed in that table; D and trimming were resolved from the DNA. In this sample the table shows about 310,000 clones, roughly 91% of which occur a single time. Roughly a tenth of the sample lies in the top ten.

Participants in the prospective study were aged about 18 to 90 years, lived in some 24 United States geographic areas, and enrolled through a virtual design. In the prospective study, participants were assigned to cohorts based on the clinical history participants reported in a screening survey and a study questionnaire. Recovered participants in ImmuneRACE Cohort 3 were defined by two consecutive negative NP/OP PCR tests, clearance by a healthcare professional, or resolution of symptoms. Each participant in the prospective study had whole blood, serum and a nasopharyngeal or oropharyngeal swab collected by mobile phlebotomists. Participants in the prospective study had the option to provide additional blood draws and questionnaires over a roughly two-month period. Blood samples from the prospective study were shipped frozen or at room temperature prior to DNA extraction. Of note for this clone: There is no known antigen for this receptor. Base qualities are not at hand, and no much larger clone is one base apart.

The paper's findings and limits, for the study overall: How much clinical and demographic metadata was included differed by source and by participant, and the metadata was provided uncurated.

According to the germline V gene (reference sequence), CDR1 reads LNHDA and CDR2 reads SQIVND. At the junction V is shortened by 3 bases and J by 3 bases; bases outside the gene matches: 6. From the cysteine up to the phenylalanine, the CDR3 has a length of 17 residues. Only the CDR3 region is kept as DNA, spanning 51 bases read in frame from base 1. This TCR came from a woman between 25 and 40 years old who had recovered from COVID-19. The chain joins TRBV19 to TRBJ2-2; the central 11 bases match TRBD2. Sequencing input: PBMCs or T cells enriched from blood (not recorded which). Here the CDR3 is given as CASSMGRLAGHTGELFF. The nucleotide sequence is TGTGCCAGTAGTATGGGAAGACTAGCGGGACACACCGGGGAGCTGTTTTTT.